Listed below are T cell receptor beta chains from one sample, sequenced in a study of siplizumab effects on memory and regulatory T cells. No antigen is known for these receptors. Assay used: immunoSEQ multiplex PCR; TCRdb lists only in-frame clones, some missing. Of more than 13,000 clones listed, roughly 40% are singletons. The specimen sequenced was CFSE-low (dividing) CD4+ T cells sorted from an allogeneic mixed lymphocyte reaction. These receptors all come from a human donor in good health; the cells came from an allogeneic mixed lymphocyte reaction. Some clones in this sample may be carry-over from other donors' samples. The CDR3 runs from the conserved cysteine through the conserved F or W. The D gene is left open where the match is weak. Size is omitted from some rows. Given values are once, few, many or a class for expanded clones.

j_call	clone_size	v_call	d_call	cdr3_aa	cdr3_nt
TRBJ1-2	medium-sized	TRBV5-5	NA	CASSLGGTTDYGYTF	TGTGCCAGCAGCTTGGGTGGGACGACGGACTATGGCTACACCTTC
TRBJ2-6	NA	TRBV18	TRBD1	CASSDYGTGVDLTGANVLTF	TGTGCCAGCTCAGACTACGGGACAGGGGTTGATTTAACTGGGGCCAACGTCCTGACTTTC
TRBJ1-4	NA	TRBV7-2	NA	CASSLVTGGDEKLFF	TGTGCCAGCAGCTTAGTGACAGGTGGAGATGAAAAACTGTTTTTT
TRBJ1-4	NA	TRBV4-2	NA	CASSLRASGEKLFF	TGTGCCAGCAGCTTGAGGGCGAGTGGTGAAAAACTGTTTTTT
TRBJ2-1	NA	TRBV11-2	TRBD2	CASSLNGGAYNEQFF	TGTGCCAGCAGCTTGAACGGGGGGGCCTACAATGAGCAGTTCTTC
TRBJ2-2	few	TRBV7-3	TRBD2	CASSFSGSNTGELFF	TGTGCCAGCAGCTTTAGCGGGAGTAATACCGGGGAGCTGTTTTTT
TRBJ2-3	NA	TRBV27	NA	CASAMGQADTDTQYF	TGTGCCAGCGCAATGGGGCAGGCAGACACAGATACGCAGTATTTT
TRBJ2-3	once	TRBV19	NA	CASSNRDWSTDTQYF	TGTGCCAGTAGTAACCGGGATTGGAGCACAGATACGCAGTATTTT
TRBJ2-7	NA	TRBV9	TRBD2	CASSPGGGLATYEQYF	TGTGCCAGCAGCCCGGGGGGGGGACTGGCCACCTACGAGCAGTACTTC
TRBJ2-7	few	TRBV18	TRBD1	CASSRLTGGSDEQYF	TGTGCCAGCTCACGCCTGACAGGGGGCAGCGACGAGCAGTACTTC